Below are 18 T cell receptor beta chains sequenced from a single sample in a study of blood T cell repertoires in COVID-19. The method was immunoSEQ multiplex PCR; TCRdb's version includes in-frame clones alone and lacks a portion of them. The sample holds 50,000 to 65,000 clones; around 80% are singletons and the top ten take 6% to 6.5%. Source material: peripheral blood. These receptors all stem from a human donor in a cohort sampled during active COVID-19.

V usage is TRBV5-1 and J usage is TRBJ1-2; the match to TRBD1 covers 10 bases. Germline V gene sequence: CDR1 SGHRS, CDR2 YFSETQ. There are 15 residues in the CDR3. V trimming: 4 bases; J trimming: 1 base; junction bases outside the gene matches: 4. For the CDR3, the DNA is TGCGCCAGCAGCCAGGGGACAGGGGTTAACTATGGCTACACCTTC. Protein: CASSQGTGVNYGYTF.

In regard to this clone: Other DNA sequences in the sample encode the same CDR3. The chain is built from TRBV30 and TRBJ1-6, with a possible D match to TRBD1 (6 bases). Trimming removed 6 bases at V and 10 bases at J, with 16 bases between. Germline CDR1 reads GTSNPN; CDR2 reads SVGIG (reference sequence). This CDR3 is built from 13 residues. The CDR3 DNA sequence: TGTGCCTGCAGGAAGGATCAGGGGTCACCCCTCCACTTT. Translated: CACRKDQGSPLHF.

V is TRBV30 and J is TRBJ1-3; D gene ambiguous. V was clipped by 0 bases and J by 4 bases, with 7 bases between them. CDR3 length: 13 amino acids. CDR1 and CDR2 (germline): GTSNPN, SVGIG (reference sequence). CDR3 amino acids: CAWSVEGGNTIYF. The CDR3 coding sequence is TGTGCCTGGAGTGTCGAGGGAGGAAACACCATATATTTT.

The chain couples TRBV10-1 to TRBJ2-5; 9 bases are a match to TRBD2. This CDR3 region has 16 residues. Unmatched junction bases numbered 13, after V lost 6 bases and J lost 5 bases. Germline CDR1 WNHNN, CDR2 SYGVQD (reference sequence). CDR3 sequence reads: CASSLGAGGRVETQYF. The DNA for the CDR3 is TGCGCCAGCAGCCTCGGAGCGGGGGGCCGGGTGGAGACCCAGTACTTC.

The CDR3 protein is CASSGGGVKADTQYF. CDR3 DNA: TGTGCCAGCAGTGGAGGGGGCGTCAAAGCAGATACGCAGTATTTT. The chain couples TRBV25-1 to TRBJ2-3; TRBD1 matches 7 bases. The V gene's germline CDR1 is MGHDK and CDR2 SYGVNS. This CDR3 region has 15 residues. Trimming removed 4 bases from V and 4 bases from J; junction bases left unmatched: 8. Full variable domain (remainder filled in from reference TRBV25-1 and TRBJ2-3): EADIYQTPRYLVIGTGKKITLECSQTMGHDKMYWYQQDPGMELHLIHYSYGVNSTEKGDLSSESTVSRIRTEHFPLTLESARPSHTSQYLCASSGGGVKADTQYFGPGTRLTVL.

The chain employs TRBV9 and TRBJ2-3; TRBD2 aligns across 9 bases. The CDR3 is 17 amino acids. CDR1 is SGDLS and CDR2 is YYNGEE in the germline V gene. V trimming: 4 bases; J trimming: 0 bases; junction bases outside the gene matches: 9. The CDR3 region is CASSPSGTSRSTDTQYF. As DNA, the CDR3 is TGTGCCAGCAGCCCAAGTGGGACTAGCAGGAGCACAGATACGCAGTATTTT.

This clone was counted a single time. CDR3 sequence reads: CASSRGTGNNSPLHF. For the CDR3, the DNA is TGTGCCAGCAGCCGTGGGACAGGAAATAATTCACCCCTCCACTTT. V and J are TRBV3-1 (or the pseudogene TRBV3-2) and TRBJ1-6, with TRBD1 matching 8 bases. V shed 4 bases, J shed 5 bases, and the junction held 4 bases outside the gene matches. From germline, CDR1 is LGHDT and CDR2 YNNKEL (reference sequence). The CDR3 length is 15 residues.

This clone was seen only once. J is TRBJ1-1 and V is TRBV28, with D tentatively TRBD1 (6 bases). The CDR3 has 14 amino acids. Deletions cut 9 bases from V and 1 base from J, with 15 bases between. Germline CDR1 is MDHEN and CDR2 is SYDVKM. The CDR3 sequence: CASYPGASNTEAFF. In DNA, the CDR3 is TGTGCCAGTTATCCAGGGGCCTCGAACACTGAAGCTTTCTTT.

This clone has a handful of counts. The CDR3 DNA follows: TGCGCCAGCAGCCCTCGGGGCGGGGGCCTACCTGGCTACACCTTC. Its protein product is CASSPRGGGLPGYTF. The V gene is TRBV5-1, the J gene TRBJ1-2, with D maybe TRBD1 (6 bases). The germline CDR1 and CDR2 sequences are SGHRS and YFSETQ. V lost 4 bases, J lost 7 bases, and 20 bases lay in between. This CDR3 has 15 amino acids.

The J gene is TRBJ2-4, the V gene TRBV19, with TRBD2 matching over 11 bases. Germline CDR1 is LNHDA and CDR2 is SQIVND (reference sequence). V was pared by 2 bases and J by 0 bases, with 9 bases of the junction left unmatched. This CDR3 is 19 amino acids long. Written as DNA, the CDR3 is TGTGCCAGTAGTATAAAAGCGACTAGCGGGGAGGTAGCCAAAAACATTCAGTACTTC. Its translation is CASSIKATSGEVAKNIQYF.

The J gene is TRBJ2-2, the V gene TRBV5-1, with TRBD2 matching over 11 bases. The CDR3 contains 17 residues. The V gene end was trimmed by 0 bases and the J gene end by 4 bases; junction bases not matched to a gene: 5. Germline CDR1 is SGHRS and CDR2 is YFSETQ. Here the CDR3 DNA reads TGCGCCAGCAGCTTGGTAGCGGGGGGGCCCGGCACCGGGGAGCTGTTTTTT. This sequence encodes CASSLVAGGPGTGELFF. Variable domain in full (rest from reference TRBV5-1 and TRBJ2-2): KAGVTQTPRYLIKTRGQQVTLSCSPISGHRSVSWYQQTPGQGLQFLFEYFSETQRNKGNFPGRFSGRQFSNSRSEMNVSTLELGDSALYLCASSLVAGGPGTGELFFGEGSRLTVL.

The chain carries TRBV30 and TRBJ1-5; D is possibly TRBD1 (5 bases). Germline V CDR1 and CDR2: GTSNPN, SVGIG (reference sequence). Trimming took off 0 bases at V and 7 bases at J, with 13 bases between the two ends. The CDR3 runs 14 residues. The CDR3 spells CAWSVPGRGQPQHF. The CDR3 DNA reads TGTGCCTGGAGTGTACCAGGACGGGGGCAGCCCCAGCATTTT.

A few counts support this clone. The rearrangement links TRBV7-2 to TRBJ1-5; D may be TRBD1 (5 bases). The V end lost 5 bases, the J end lost 3 bases, and 17 bases lay between the germline ends. This CDR3 is built from 16 residues. Germline V gene sequence: CDR1 SGHTA, CDR2 FQGNSA. CDR3 loop: CASSQWIRGNNQPQHF. CDR3 nucleotide sequence: TGTGCCAGCAGCCAATGGATAAGGGGAAACAATCAGCCCCAGCATTTT.

This chain's CDR3 is CASRPGYAGGGNEQFF. The CDR3, as DNA: TGTGCCAGCAGACCCGGCTATGCGGGGGGCGGAAATGAGCAGTTCTTC. The chain employs TRBV7-2 and TRBJ2-1, with 8 positions matching TRBD2. J lost 7 bases, V lost 6 bases, and 14 bases had no gene match. The germline V gene has CDR1 SGHTA and CDR2 FQGNSA. The CDR3 covers 16 residues.

This clone came up a few times. Here the CDR3 DNA reads TGCGCCAGCAGCCAAGACGGGATCCAAGAGACCCAGTACTTC. Translating it yields CASSQDGIQETQYF. This sequence joins TRBV4-1 and TRBJ2-5, with D possibly being TRBD2 (5 bases). From germline, CDR1 is MGHRA and CDR2 YSYEKL. The CDR3 is 14 residues long. The germline V and J ends were trimmed by 0 bases and 1 base, with 6 bases remaining between them.

This chain links TRBV29-1 with TRBJ1-1; maybe TRBD1 (6 bases). This CDR3 spans 12 amino acids. Germline V gene data show CDR1 as SQVTM and CDR2 as ANQGSEA. CDR3 in amino acids: CVPRGEGTEAFF. CDR3 DNA: TGCGTGCCCAGGGGCGAGGGAACTGAAGCTTTCTTT.

This clone was recorded only once. This rearrangement joins TRBV28 to TRBJ2-7; 9 bases align to TRBD2. Germline V gene data show CDR1 as MDHEN and CDR2 as SYDVKM. After removal of 2 bases from V and 4 bases from J, the junction contained 6 bases not matched to a gene. The CDR3 length is 15 residues. The CDR3 here is CASSLAGTSYYEQYF. The CDR3 DNA is TGTGCCAGCAGTTTAGCCGGGACTAGCTATTACGAGCAGTACTTC.

This clone was recorded only once. V and J are TRBV7-2 and TRBJ1-2; D gene unclear. Deletions cut 5 bases from V and 3 bases from J, with 16 bases between. In germline, CDR1 is SGHTA, CDR2 FQGNSA. CDR3 size: 15 residues. CDR3 loop: CASSPRIGRDYGYTF. CDR3 bases: TGTGCCAGCAGCCCTCGGATAGGGAGGGACTATGGCTACACCTTC.